Described below is a single T cell receptor (beta chain) sequence and its context. This entry belongs to a study of blood T cell repertoires in COVID-19. Study background: Donors in the United States, Italy and Spain gave samples during acute or convalescent COVID-19. The analysed material was cDNA or gDNA that came from T cells, B-cell-depleted T cells, or PBMCs.

Participant ages covered roughly 18 to 89 years across 25 or so US areas. Membership in each cohort depended on participant-reported clinical history. Using immunoSEQ multiplex PCR, the repertoire was profiled, and TCRdb retains in-frame clones only, with some absent. Altogether approximately 220,000 clones are present, approximately 86% being singletons, with the ten largest covering 3.5% to 4%. Sequenced sample: PBMCs or T cells enriched from blood (not recorded which). The clonotype was recovered from a middle-aged woman with acute COVID-19.

This CDR3 is CASSELTGAYEQYF. CDR3 coding DNA: TGTGCCAGCAGTGAATTAACAGGAGCATACGAGCAGTACTTC. J is TRBJ2-7 and V is TRBV25-1, with D possibly matching TRBD1 (5 bases). The CDR3 has 14 amino acids. Germline CDR1 MGHDK, CDR2 SYGVNS. V was clipped by 1 base and J by 4 bases, with 11 bases between them.